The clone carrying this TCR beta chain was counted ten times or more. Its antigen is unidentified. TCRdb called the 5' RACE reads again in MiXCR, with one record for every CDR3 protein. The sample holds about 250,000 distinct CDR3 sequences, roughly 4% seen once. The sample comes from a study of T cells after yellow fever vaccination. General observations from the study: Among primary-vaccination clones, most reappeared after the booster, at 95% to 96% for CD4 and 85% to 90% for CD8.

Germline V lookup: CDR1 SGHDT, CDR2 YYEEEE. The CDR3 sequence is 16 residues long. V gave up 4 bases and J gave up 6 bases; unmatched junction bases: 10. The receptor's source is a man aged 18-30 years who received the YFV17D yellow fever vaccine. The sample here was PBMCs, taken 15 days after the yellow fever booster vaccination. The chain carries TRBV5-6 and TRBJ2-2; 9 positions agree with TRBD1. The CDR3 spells CASSPDRGFDPGELFF. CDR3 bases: TGTGCCAGCAGCCCAGACAGGGGGTTCGACCCCGGGGAGCTGTTTTTT.